Listed below are T cell receptor beta chains from one sample, sequenced in a study of blood T cell repertoires in COVID-19. The method was immunoSEQ multiplex PCR; TCRdb's version includes in-frame clones alone and lacks a portion of them. The sample consists of some 250,000 clones, approximately 80% of them appearing once. Source material: peripheral blood. The receptors derive from a woman aged 80 or over with acute or convalescent COVID-19. CDR3s include the opening cysteine and the closing phenylalanine or tryptophan. The order of the fields is CDR3 protein, CDR3 DNA, J gene, V gene, D gene, clone size. D genes are given only for firm matches. Only some rows state a clone size, as once, few, many or a class for expanded clones.

CDR3: CASSPGGNTEAFF
DNA: TGTGCCAGCTCTCCGGGGGGGAACACTGAAGCTTTCTTT
J: TRBJ1-1
V: TRBV18
D: NA
size: NA

CDR3: CASSGEGGNTEAFF
DNA: TGTGCCAGCAGCGGCGAAGGGGGGAACACTGAAGCTTTCTTT
J: TRBJ1-1
V: TRBV9
D: NA
size: NA

CDR3: CSVDGQGNYGYTF
DNA: TGCAGCGTAGATGGACAGGGGAACTATGGCTACACCTTC
J: TRBJ1-2
V: TRBV29-1
D: TRBD1
size: few

CDR3: CASSPGSSNSPLHF
DNA: TGTGCCAGCAGTCCAGGGTCGAGTAATTCACCCCTCCACTTT
J: TRBJ1-6
V: TRBV7-9
D: NA
size: NA

CDR3: CASSRGGSTTEAFF
DNA: TGTGCCAGCTCTCGGGGGGGGAGCACCACTGAAGCTTTCTTT
J: TRBJ1-1
V: TRBV18
D: NA
size: NA

CDR3: CAWSGTPRTGGADTQYF
DNA: TGTGCCTGGAGTGGGACCCCGCGGACAGGGGGCGCAGATACGCAGTATTTT
J: TRBJ2-3
V: TRBV30
D: TRBD1
size: few

CDR3: CASSQERGLAGVFSYEQYF
DNA: TGTGCCAGCAGCCAAGAGCGGGGACTAGCGGGGGTCTTCTCCTACGAGCAGTACTTC
J: TRBJ2-7
V: TRBV4-2
D: TRBD2
size: NA

CDR3: CASSYLISATDTQYF
DNA: TGTGCCAGCAGCTATCTTATCAGCGCCACAGATACGCAGTATTTT
J: TRBJ2-3
V: TRBV14
D: NA
size: few

CDR3: CASSWQGGYEQYF
DNA: TGTGCCAGCAGTTGGCAGGGCGGCTACGAGCAGTACTTC
J: TRBJ2-7
V: TRBV28
D: NA
size: NA

CDR3: CASSLGAGNWNQPQHF
DNA: TGTGCCAGCAGTTTAGGAGCAGGGAACTGGAATCAGCCCCAGCATTTT
J: TRBJ1-5
V: TRBV28
D: NA
size: few

CDR3: CASSTGTGGTEAFF
DNA: TGTGCCAGCAGTACCGGGACAGGGGGGACTGAAGCTTTCTTT
J: TRBJ1-1
V: TRBV27
D: TRBD1
size: NA

CDR3: CASSPWTGSSNQPQHF
DNA: TGTGCCAGCAGCCCATGGACAGGGTCGAGCAATCAGCCCCAGCATTTT
J: TRBJ1-5
V: TRBV28
D: TRBD1
size: NA

CDR3: CASSSDSYNEQFF
DNA: TGTGCCAGCAGCTCGGACAGCTACAATGAGCAGTTCTTC
J: TRBJ2-1
V: TRBV5-8
D: NA
size: few

CDR3: CASSFLGQGADYGYTF
DNA: TGTGCCAGCAGCTTTCTGGGACAGGGGGCCGACTATGGCTACACCTTC
J: TRBJ1-2
V: TRBV7-8
D: TRBD1
size: NA

CDR3: CASSPVTGVYEQYF
DNA: TGTGCCAGCAGCCCGGTAACAGGGGTCTACGAGCAGTACTTC
J: TRBJ2-7
V: TRBV7-9
D: TRBD1
size: NA

CDR3: CASSRGQGGTGELFF
DNA: TGTGCCAGCAGCAGGGGACAGGGAGGCACCGGGGAGCTGTTTTTT
J: TRBJ2-2
V: TRBV14
D: TRBD1
size: few

CDR3: CASSLEGAYGYTF
DNA: TGTGCCAGCAGCTTAGAGGGGGCCTATGGCTACACCTTC
J: TRBJ1-2
V: TRBV5-6
D: TRBD1
size: NA

CDR3: CASRPNRGPMNTEAFF
DNA: TGTGCCAGCCGCCCAAACAGGGGTCCCATGAACACTGAAGCTTTCTTT
J: TRBJ1-1
V: TRBV11-2
D: TRBD1
size: once

CDR3: CASRTGETDTQYF
DNA: TGTGCCAGCAGGACAGGGGAGACGGATACGCAGTATTTT
J: TRBJ2-3
V: TRBV2
D: TRBD1
size: NA

CDR3: CASSPGHNEQFF
DNA: TGTGCCAGCAGCCCAGGCCACAATGAGCAGTTCTTC
J: TRBJ2-1
V: TRBV5-4
D: NA
size: NA

CDR3: CATRGGDSNEKLFF
DNA: TGCGCCACCCGGGGGGGAGACAGTAATGAAAAACTGTTTTTT
J: TRBJ1-4
V: TRBV10-1
D: NA
size: NA

CDR3: CASSIKAARQGNQPQHF
DNA: TGTGCCAGTAGTATAAAGGCGGCGCGCCAGGGGAATCAGCCCCAGCATTTT
J: TRBJ1-5
V: TRBV19
D: NA
size: NA

CDR3: CASSSGRPMSNEQFF
DNA: TGTGCCAGCTCCTCCGGGAGGCCTATGTCAAATGAGCAGTTCTTC
J: TRBJ2-1
V: TRBV18
D: TRBD2
size: NA

CDR3: CASSEAGAQPQHF
DNA: TGTGCCAGCAGTGAAGCGGGGGCTCAGCCCCAGCATTTT
J: TRBJ1-5
V: TRBV6-1
D: NA
size: few

CDR3: CASSPLTDSPLHF
DNA: TGTGCCAGCTCACCATTAACGGATTCACCCCTCCACTTT
J: TRBJ1-6
V: TRBV18
D: NA
size: NA

CDR3: CASSELRAGGDTEAFF
DNA: TGTGCCAGCAGTGAACTGAGGGCAGGGGGCGACACTGAAGCTTTCTTT
J: TRBJ1-1
V: TRBV2
D: TRBD1
size: NA

CDR3: CASSQDPGGPRGSKNIQYF
DNA: TGTGCCAGCAGCCAAGATCCCGGGGGACCCCGCGGTTCCAAAAACATTCAGTACTTC
J: TRBJ2-4
V: TRBV3-1/TRBV3-2
D: NA
size: NA

CDR3: CASSPSKSAAGVVEQYF
DNA: TGTGCCAGCAGCCCCAGCAAATCCGCGGCGGGGGTAGTCGAGCAGTACTTC
J: TRBJ2-7
V: TRBV9
D: TRBD2
size: once

CDR3: CATGREINYEQYF
DNA: TGTGCCACCGGGAGGGAAATCAATTACGAGCAGTACTTC
J: TRBJ2-7
V: TRBV10-3
D: TRBD2
size: NA

CDR3: CASSLEGARETQYF
DNA: TGTGCCAGCAGCTTGGAGGGGGCTCGAGAGACCCAGTACTTC
J: TRBJ2-5
V: TRBV11-3
D: NA
size: NA

CDR3: CASSLDRGKNTIYF
DNA: TGCGCCAGCAGCTTGGACAGGGGAAAAAACACCATATATTTT
J: TRBJ1-3
V: TRBV5-1
D: TRBD1
size: few

CDR3: CASSQGIGNTEAFF
DNA: TGTGCCAGCAGCCAGGGGATAGGGAACACTGAAGCTTTCTTT
J: TRBJ1-1
V: TRBV11-2
D: NA
size: NA

CDR3: CASGDRYEQYF
DNA: TGTGCCAGCGGGGACAGGTACGAGCAGTACTTC
J: TRBJ2-7
V: TRBV27
D: TRBD1
size: few

CDR3: CASSPRGAGGPSYEQYF
DNA: TGTGCCAGCAGCCCGCGGGGGGCGGGGGGACCCTCCTACGAGCAGTACTTC
J: TRBJ2-7
V: TRBV5-5
D: TRBD2
size: once

CDR3: CASSPLTGETYEQYF
DNA: TGTGCCAGCTCACCGTTGACAGGAGAAACCTACGAGCAGTACTTC
J: TRBJ2-7
V: TRBV18
D: NA
size: NA

CDR3: CASSLVTSGASTDTQYF
DNA: TGTGCCAGCAGCTTAGTTACTAGCGGGGCTAGCACAGATACGCAGTATTTT
J: TRBJ2-3
V: TRBV7-9
D: TRBD2
size: NA

CDR3: CASSPSSGTGRRVYGYTF
DNA: TGTGCCAGCAGCCCCTCCTCCGGGACAGGGCGTAGAGTGTATGGCTACACCTTC
J: TRBJ1-2
V: TRBV5-6
D: TRBD1
size: few

CDR3: CASSFRQGYEQYF
DNA: TGTGCCAGCAGTTTTCGACAGGGGTACGAGCAGTACTTC
J: TRBJ2-7
V: TRBV27
D: TRBD1
size: once

CDR3: CASSYSVHPSNEQFF
DNA: TGTGCCAGCAGTTACTCGGTCCACCCGAGCAATGAGCAGTTCTTC
J: TRBJ2-1
V: TRBV6-6
D: NA
size: NA

CDR3: CASSIQATYEQYF
DNA: TGTGCCAGTAGTATCCAGGCCACCTACGAGCAGTACTTC
J: TRBJ2-7
V: TRBV19
D: NA
size: NA